Presented here are 12 T cell receptor beta chains from one specimen sequenced in a study of PD-L1 blockade in urothelial cancer. Assay used: immunoSEQ multiplex PCR; TCRdb lists only in-frame clones, some missing. The sample has over 45,000 clones; about 86% are singletons. Specified time point: pretreatment peripheral blood. The material sequenced was PBMCs, taken around atezolizumab (anti-PD-L1) treatment. The receptors were gathered from a man in his 60s with urothelial cancer.

The rearrangement links TRBV5-4 to TRBJ2-7; D is uncertain. The germline V gene has CDR1 SGHNT and CDR2 YYREEE (reference sequence). With 2 bases removed from V and 0 bases from J, the gap between germline ends came to 3 bases. The CDR3 is 12 residues long. CDR3 sequence reads: CASSFSSYEQYF. CDR3 bases: TGTGCCAGCAGCTTTAGCTCCTACGAGCAGTACTTC.

The chain links TRBV27 to TRBJ1-2, with 7 bases that match TRBD1. The trim removed 5 bases at V and 4 bases at J, leaving 10 bases unmatched. Germline V lookup: CDR1 MNHEY, CDR2 SMNVEV (reference sequence). CDR3 size: 15 residues. The CDR3 reads CASSPTGTAVYGYTF. The DNA for the CDR3 is TGTGCCAGCAGTCCCACCGGGACAGCGGTCTATGGCTACACCTTC.

The J gene is TRBJ2-7, the V gene TRBV29-1, with D tentatively TRBD2 (6 bases). Trimming left V 6 bases short and J 6 bases short, with 24 bases between. This CDR3 has 15 residues. Germline CDR1 reads SQVTM; CDR2 reads ANQGSEA. Here the CDR3 reads CSVVAGGAANSEQYF. In DNA form, the CDR3 reads TGCAGCGTAGTAGCAGGAGGGGCGGCTAACTCCGAGCAGTACTTC.

The CDR3, as DNA: TGTGCCAGCAAGAGGGGACAGGGTGGAGAGCAGTACTTC. Protein sequence: CASKRGQGGEQYF. This chain links TRBV28 with TRBJ2-7; 9 positions match TRBD1. The CDR3 has 13 amino acids. In germline, CDR1 is MDHEN, CDR2 SYDVKM. Trimming removed 7 bases from V and 7 bases from J; junction bases left unmatched: 8.

V and J are TRBV7-2 and TRBJ2-5, with TRBD2 identical over 8 bases. V was clipped by 5 bases and J by 0 bases; unmatched bases: 14. The CDR3 is 18 amino acids. Germline CDR1 SGHTA, CDR2 FQGNSA. The CDR3 reads CASSPRVGGGTYQETQYF. The CDR3 bases are TGTGCCAGCAGCCCAAGGGTAGGCGGGGGGACGTACCAAGAGACCCAGTACTTC.

The rearrangement uses TRBV4-1 and TRBJ1-2, with D tentatively TRBD1 (5 bases). The CDR3 runs to 13 residues. Germline CDR1 and CDR2: MGHRA and YSYEKL. V was shortened by 0 bases and J by 8 bases, with 10 bases between the two germline ends. CDR3 residues: CASSQDPGDGYTF. Here the CDR3 DNA reads TGCGCCAGCAGCCAAGATCCGGGGGACGGCTACACCTTC.

This clone was counted a few times. The chain joins TRBV30 to TRBJ1-1; 12 nucleotides line up with TRBD1. CDR3 length: 16 amino acids. Trimming took 2 bases from V and 0 from J; bases not matched to a gene: 4. CDR1 and CDR2 from the germline V gene are GTSNPN and SVGIG (reference sequence). CDR3 coding DNA: TGTGCCTGGAGTAGGGGGACAGGGGGCGTGAACACTGAAGCTTTCTTT. Protein product: CAWSRGTGGVNTEAFF.

V usage is TRBV19 and J usage is TRBJ2-7; D possibly corresponds to TRBD2 (6 bases). The germline V gene has CDR1 LNHDA and CDR2 SQIVND (reference sequence). V lost 4 bases, J lost 3 bases, and 16 bases lay in between. The CDR3 totals 15 residues. The CDR3 loop is CASSTIPLEGYEQYF. The CDR3 bases are TGTGCCAGTAGTACCATCCCATTGGAGGGCTACGAGCAGTACTTC.

V gene TRBV5-1 combines with J gene TRBJ1-3, with D hard to call. CDR3 length equals 13 residues. V was trimmed by 5 bases and J by 1 base, leaving 7 bases between them. Germline values: CDR1 SGHRS, CDR2 YFSETQ. The CDR3 DNA is TGCGCCAGCAGGGCTTGGTCTGGAAACACCATATATTTT. This sequence encodes CASRAWSGNTIYF.

The J gene is TRBJ1-1, the V gene TRBV7-2; D is ambiguous. V lost 2 bases, J lost 6 bases, and 10 bases lay in between. CDR3 size: 13 residues. The germline V gene encodes CDR1 SGHTA and CDR2 FQGNSA. The DNA for the CDR3 is TGTGCCAGCAGCTTAATGCGGTCCCCTGAAGCTTTCTTT. Its translation is CASSLMRSPEAFF.

This clone was seen a handful of times. V usage is TRBV7-8 and J usage is TRBJ1-1, with D maybe TRBD1 (5 bases). The CDR3 consists of 16 residues. The germline V gene has CDR1 SGHVS and CDR2 FQNEAQ. V gave up 5 bases and J gave up 4 bases, with 20 bases separating them. The CDR3 spells CASSPSTGPAGTEAFF. The CDR3 coding sequence is TGTGCCAGCAGCCCCTCAACAGGCCCCGCCGGCACTGAAGCTTTCTTT.

This rearrangement joins TRBV5-1 to TRBJ2-1; the match to TRBD2 covers 13 bases. The CDR3 runs to 16 residues. With 4 bases clipped from V and 4 bases from J, the junction kept 5 bases outside the gene matches. Germline CDR1 is SGHRS and CDR2 is YFSETQ. The DNA of the CDR3 is TGCGCCAGCAGCCCACTAGCGGGGGGGCAATACAATGAGCAGTTCTTC. It yields the protein CASSPLAGGQYNEQFF.